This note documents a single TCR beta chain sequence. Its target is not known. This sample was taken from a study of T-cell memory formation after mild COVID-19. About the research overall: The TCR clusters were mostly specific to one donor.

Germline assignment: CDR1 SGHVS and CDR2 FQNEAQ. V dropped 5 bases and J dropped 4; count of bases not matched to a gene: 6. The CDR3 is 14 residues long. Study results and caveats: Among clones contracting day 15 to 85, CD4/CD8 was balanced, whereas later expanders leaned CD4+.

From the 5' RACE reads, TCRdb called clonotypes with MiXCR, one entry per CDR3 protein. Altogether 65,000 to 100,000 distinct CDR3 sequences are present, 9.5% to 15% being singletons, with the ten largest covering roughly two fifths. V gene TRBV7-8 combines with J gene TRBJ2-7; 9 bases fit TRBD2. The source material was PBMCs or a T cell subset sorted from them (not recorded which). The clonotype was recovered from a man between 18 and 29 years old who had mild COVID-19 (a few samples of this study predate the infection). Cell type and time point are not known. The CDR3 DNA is TGTGCCAGCAGCCATGCGGCGGGGGGGTACGAGCAGTACTTC. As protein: CASSHAAGGYEQYF.